A selection of T cell receptor beta chains follows, all from one sample in a study of OX40 agonist ivuxolimab in advanced cancers. TCRdb's copy holds only in-frame clones and misses some; the assay was immunoSEQ multiplex PCR. Of more than 55,000 clones listed, around nine tenths are singletons. The source was CD4+ or CD8+ T cells sorted from blood, collected in a trial of the OX40 agonist ivuxolimab. Receptors were obtained from an adult with an advanced solid tumor such as melanoma, head and neck, liver or kidney cancer. Each CDR3 is given with its conserved first and last residue. The D gene is left open where the match is weak. The size of a clone is reported for some rows only, either as once, few or many, or as a class for expanded clones.

d_gene	j_gene	v_gene	abundance	CDR3aa	CDR3nt
NA	TRBJ2-7	TRBV7-8	NA	CASSLRRTMSGEQYF	TGTGCCAGCAGCCTAAGGAGGACTATGAGCGGCGAGCAGTACTTC
TRBD2	TRBJ2-3	TRBV11-2	NA	CASSLALAGGTDTQYF	TGTGCCAGCAGCTTAGCACTAGCGGGAGGAACAGATACGCAGTATTTT
TRBD2	TRBJ2-3	TRBV10-3	NA	CAISESFSGGGDTQYF	TGTGCCATCAGTGAGTCTTTCAGCGGGGGCGGAGATACGCAGTATTTT
NA	TRBJ1-5	TRBV19	NA	CASSIGSMSSNQPQHF	TGTGCCAGTAGTATAGGGTCAATGAGTAGCAATCAGCCCCAGCATTTT
NA	TRBJ1-1	TRBV6-5	NA	CASSYGENTEAFF	TGTGCCAGCAGTTACGGAGAGAACACTGAAGCTTTCTTT
NA	TRBJ2-7	TRBV7-2	NA	CASSYDSYGAYEQYF	TGTGCCAGCAGCTATGACTCGTACGGAGCCTACGAGCAGTACTTC
NA	TRBJ1-6	TRBV19	NA	CASSLQGLGNSPLHF	TGTGCCAGTAGTCTTCAGGGGCTGGGGAATTCACCCCTCCACTTT
TRBD1	TRBJ2-3	TRBV5-6	NA	CASSQLDRGTDTQYF	TGTGCCAGCAGCCAACTGGACAGGGGCACAGATACGCAGTATTTT
NA	TRBJ1-1	TRBV30	NA	CAWSPGTFGTEAFF	TGTGCCTGGAGTCCAGGGACCTTCGGGACTGAAGCTTTCTTT
NA	TRBJ2-5	TRBV12-2	NA	CASRLERLEEGQETQYF	TGTGCAAGTCGCTTGGAGAGACTAGAGGAGGGCCAAGAGACCCAGTACTTC
NA	TRBJ1-2	TRBV7-8	NA	CASGDGYYGYTF	TGTGCCAGCGGGGACGGCTACTATGGCTACACCTTC
NA	TRBJ2-3	TRBV30	few	CAWSPQGRGPGYF	TGTGCCTGGAGTCCCCAGGGGCGGGGCCCGGGGTATTTT
TRBD1	TRBJ1-1	TRBV18	NA	CASSPNRDSMNTEAFF	TGTGCCAGCTCACCAAACCGGGACAGCATGAACACTGAAGCTTTCTTT
TRBD1	TRBJ1-2	TRBV2	NA	CASSESKDRGYGYTF	TGTGCCAGCAGTGAAAGTAAGGACAGGGGCTATGGCTACACCTTC
TRBD2	TRBJ2-7	TRBV5-4	NA	CASSSGTSGVYEQYF	TGTGCCAGCAGCTCGGGGACTAGCGGCGTGTACGAGCAGTACTTC
NA	TRBJ2-7	TRBV5-4	NA	CASSLDRTYEQYF	TGTGCCAGCAGCCTCGACAGGACCTACGAGCAGTACTTC
TRBD1	TRBJ2-5	TRBV2	once	CASSGARTGVQETQYF	TGTGCCAGCAGTGGGGCTCGGACAGGGGTCCAAGAGACCCAGTACTTC
TRBD2	TRBJ2-5	TRBV9	NA	CASSTTRRGETQYF	TGTGCCAGCAGCACGACTAGGCGGGGGGAGACCCAGTACTTC
NA	TRBJ1-4	TRBV5-1	NA	CASSLGAGVNEKLFF	TGCGCCAGCAGCTTGGGGGCAGGGGTGAATGAAAAACTGTTTTTT
NA	TRBJ1-1	TRBV19	NA	CASSIDPGNTEAFF	TGTGCCAGTAGTATAGATCCTGGTAACACTGAAGCTTTCTTT
NA	TRBJ1-5	TRBV5-4	NA	CASSLARSSNQPQHF	TGTGCCAGCAGCTTGGCGAGGAGTAGCAATCAGCCCCAGCATTTT
TRBD1	TRBJ1-1	TRBV29-1	NA	CSVGNRGGEAFF	TGCAGCGTTGGAAACAGGGGCGGTGAAGCTTTCTTT
NA	TRBJ1-5	TRBV5-8	NA	CASSLRQGNQPQHF	TGTGCCAGCAGCTTGCGACAGGGCAATCAGCCCCAGCATTTT
NA	TRBJ2-2	TRBV12-1	NA	CASSFSLAGGSGTGELFF	TGTGCCAGCAGCTTTAGCCTAGCGGGGGGCTCAGGGACCGGGGAGCTGTTTTTT
TRBD1	TRBJ2-5	TRBV7-2	NA	CASSLDGTGVETQYF	TGTGCCAGCAGCTTAGATGGGACAGGGGTGGAGACCCAGTACTTC
TRBD1	TRBJ2-7	TRBV5-1	once	CASSLHSGTGTYEQYF	TGCGCCAGCAGCTTGCACTCCGGGACAGGAACCTACGAGCAGTACTTC
NA	TRBJ2-1	TRBV10-3	NA	CAISESSDHNEQFF	TGTGCCATCAGTGAGTCATCTGATCACAATGAGCAGTTCTTC
TRBD2	TRBJ2-7	TRBV6-1	NA	CASSEGAGLTYEQYF	TGTGCCAGCAGTGAAGGAGCGGGGCTAACCTACGAGCAGTACTTC
NA	TRBJ2-7	TRBV18	NA	CASSSEVSYEQYF	TGTGCCAGCTCATCCGAGGTTTCCTACGAGCAGTACTTC
NA	TRBJ2-7	TRBV6-1	NA	CASFRGSYEQYF	TGTGCCAGCTTCCGGGGGAGCTACGAGCAGTACTTC
NA	TRBJ2-7	TRBV6-1	NA	CASSLRSSYEQYF	TGTGCCAGCAGCCTTCGAAGCTCCTACGAGCAGTACTTC
NA	TRBJ1-3	TRBV18	NA	CASSPLGKGSGNTIYF	TGTGCCAGCTCACCACTTGGCAAAGGCTCTGGAAACACCATATATTTT
NA	TRBJ1-5	TRBV2	NA	CASSEEARQPQHF	TGTGCCAGCAGTGAAGAGGCTCGGCAGCCCCAGCATTTT
NA	TRBJ2-2	TRBV6-5	NA	CASSRGGNTGELFF	TGTGCCAGCTCCAGGGGGGGGAACACCGGGGAGCTGTTTTTT
NA	TRBJ2-3	TRBV30	NA	CAWSVRRSLLSTDTQYF	TGTGCCTGGAGTGTCCGTCGTAGCCTTCTTAGCACAGATACGCAGTATTTT
NA	TRBJ1-1	TRBV6-5	NA	CASSYGGNTEAFF	TGTGCCAGCAGTTATGGCGGTAACACTGAAGCTTTCTTT
TRBD2	TRBJ2-3	TRBV30	NA	CAWSPHTSGGSDTQYF	TGTGCCTGGAGCCCCCACACTAGCGGGGGCTCGGATACGCAGTATTTT
NA	TRBJ1-5	TRBV18	NA	CASSLDGYQPQHF	TGTGCCAGCTCACTGGACGGATATCAGCCCCAGCATTTT
TRBD1	TRBJ1-1	TRBV7-2	NA	CASSFTGGGEAFF	TGTGCCAGCAGCTTTACAGGGGGCGGTGAAGCTTTCTTT
NA	TRBJ2-3	TRBV27	NA	CASSRAPGHLTDTQYF	TGTGCCAGCAGTAGGGCTCCGGGACATCTCACAGATACGCAGTATTTT
NA	TRBJ2-1	TRBV2	NA	CASSSDTGNEQFF	TGTGCCAGCAGTTCGGACACGGGCAATGAGCAGTTCTTC
NA	TRBJ2-7	TRBV29-1	NA	CAWGELGEQYF	TGCGCCTGGGGCGAATTGGGCGAGCAGTACTTC
NA	TRBJ2-3	TRBV15	once	CATSRDRYSGYTDTQYF	TGTGCCACCAGCAGAGATCGGTATAGCGGTTACACAGATACGCAGTATTTT
TRBD1	TRBJ2-2	TRBV11-2	NA	CASRSGTVETGELFF	TGTGCCAGCCGCTCCGGGACAGTAGAAACCGGGGAGCTGTTTTTT
NA	TRBJ2-5	TRBV5-1	NA	CASSLVGGIETQYF	TGCGCCAGCAGCTTGGTAGGGGGTATTGAGACCCAGTACTTC